Below are 16 T cell receptor beta chains sequenced from a single sample in a study of T cell changes during pregnancy in multiple sclerosis. Method: immunoSEQ multiplex PCR; TCRdb's copy keeps in-frame clones and lacks some. Found here are more than 45,000 clones, 93% of them singletons; the top ten hold approximately 3.8%. The specimen comprised CD8+ T cells from peripheral blood mononuclear cells, sampled in the second trimester of pregnancy. The origin of the receptors is a female donor with multiple sclerosis, enrolled in a pregnancy study.

The rearrangement links TRBV5-1 to TRBJ2-7; TRBD2 matches at 7 bases. This CDR3 comprises 15 residues. From germline, CDR1 is SGHRS and CDR2 YFSETQ. J gave up 0 bases and V 0 bases, and 3 bases lay outside the gene matches. The CDR3 here is CASSLEPGGSYEQYF. The CDR3 bases are TGCGCCAGCAGCTTGGAGCCGGGGGGCTCCTACGAGCAGTACTTC. Drawing the rest from reference TRBV5-1 and TRBJ2-7, the complete variable domain is KAGVTQTPRYLIKTRGQQVTLSCSPISGHRSVSWYQQTPGQGLQFLFEYFSETQRNKGNFPGRFSGRQFSNSRSEMNVSTLELGDSALYLCASSLEPGGSYEQYFGPGTRLTVT.

This clone is a singleton in its sample. The J gene is TRBJ2-6, the V gene TRBV28; no definite D call. The CDR3 is 14 residues long. Germline V gene lookup returns CDR1 MDHEN and CDR2 SYDVKM. The germline V and J ends were trimmed by 6 bases and 0 bases, with 6 bases remaining between them. CDR3 sequence (DNA): TGTGCCAGCAGCCGGAGCTCTGGGGCCAACGTCCTGACTTTC. This gives the protein CASSRSSGANVLTF.

This clone has just one count. V gene TRBV5-5 combines with J gene TRBJ2-4; the match to TRBD1 covers 8 bases. After removal of 3 bases from V and 3 bases from J, the junction contained 8 bases not matched to a gene. The germline V gene encodes CDR1 SGHKS and CDR2 YYEKEE (reference sequence). The CDR3 has 16 residues. The CDR3 bases are TGTGCCAGCAGCTCCACCAAGGGACAGGACAAAAACATTCAGTACTTC. Its translation: CASSSTKGQDKNIQYF.

This rearrangement joins TRBV19 to TRBJ1-1; D call uncertain. Trimming left V 2 bases short and J 1 base short, with 8 bases between. This CDR3 region has 14 residues. From germline, CDR1 is LNHDA and CDR2 SQIVND (reference sequence). The CDR3 coding sequence is TGTGCCAGTAGTATATCCGGCGGGAACACTGAAGCTTTCTTT. Translation gives CASSISGGNTEAFF. Filled out from reference TRBV19 and TRBJ1-1, the complete variable domain reads DGGITQSPKYLFRKEGQNVTLSCEQNLNHDAMYWYRQDPGQGLRLIYYSQIVNDFQKGDIAEGYSVSREKKESFPLTVTSAQKNPTAFYLCASSISGGNTEAFFGQGTRLTVV.

The V call is TRBV4-2, the J call TRBJ2-1, with D uncertain. CDR3 length: 11 residues. Germline-derived CDR1 and CDR2 are LGHNA and YNFKEQ. Trimming took 6 bases from V and 10 from J, leaving 10 bases between them. CDR3 coding DNA: TGTGCCAGCAGAGAAAACGGGGAGCAGTTCTTC. Its translation is CASRENGEQFF.

This clone was observed a single time. CDR3 DNA: TGTGCCAGCATGATAGGGGTGAACACTGAAGCTTTCTTT. It translates to CASMIGVNTEAFF. The chain employs TRBV5-4 and TRBJ1-1; D perhaps matches TRBD1 (5 bases). The V end was cut by 6 bases, the J end by 0 bases, with 9 bases between. The CDR3 is 13 amino acids. CDR1 and CDR2 from the germline V gene are SGHNT and YYREEE (reference sequence).

The V and J genes are TRBV9 and TRBJ2-1, with 9 bases that match TRBD1. CDR1 is SGDLS and CDR2 is YYNGEE in the germline V gene. V lost 2 bases, J lost 7 bases, and 4 bases stayed unmatched. This CDR3 has 14 residues. The CDR3 loop is CASSVSGTGNEQFF. CDR3 DNA: TGTGCCAGCAGCGTTTCCGGGACAGGGAATGAGCAGTTCTTC. The complete variable domain, with remaining parts taken from reference TRBV9 and TRBJ2-1, reads DSGVTQTPKHLITATGQRVTLRCSPRSGDLSVYWYQQSLDQGLQFLIQYYNGEERAKGNILERFSAQQFPDLHSELNLSSLELGDSALYFCASSVSGTGNEQFFGPGTRLTVL.

The V and J genes are TRBV7-7 and TRBJ2-5; D is unresolved. Germline-derived CDR1 and CDR2 are SSHAT and FNYEAQ (reference sequence). CDR3 size: 14 residues. The germline V and J ends were trimmed by 5 bases and 4 bases, with 14 bases remaining between them. CDR3 residues: CASSRSWAGETQYF. The CDR3 DNA sequence: TGTGCCAGCAGCCGGTCTTGGGCTGGAGAGACCCAGTACTTC.

This sequence joins TRBV19 and TRBJ2-1; 7 bases map to TRBD2. CDR1 and CDR2 from the germline V gene are LNHDA and SQIVND (reference sequence). The CDR3 has 15 residues. The V gene end was trimmed by 1 base and the J gene end by 9 bases; junction bases not matched to a gene: 9. The DNA of the CDR3 is TGTGCCAGTAGTATAGTCGATTCGGGGGGAATTGAGCAGTTCTTC. This codes for CASSIVDSGGIEQFF.

V usage is TRBV4-3 and J usage is TRBJ2-1, with D possibly TRBD2 on 5 matching bases. The V gene's germline CDR1 is LGHNA and CDR2 YSLEER. V was trimmed by 9 bases and J by 4 bases, leaving 19 bases between them. The CDR3 spans 15 residues. CDR3 residues: CASSLSGNLYNEQFF. CDR3 coding DNA: TGCGCCAGTTCCCTCTCCGGGAACCTTTACAATGAGCAGTTCTTC.

The chain couples TRBV7-6 to TRBJ2-7; 8 bases fit TRBD1. This CDR3 comprises 15 residues. The germline CDR1 and CDR2 sequences are SGHVS and FNYEAQ. V shed 5 bases and J 0 bases; nucleotides not matched to a gene: 6. The CDR3 reads CASSGTGLSSYEQYF. CDR3 nucleotides: TGTGCCAGCAGCGGGACAGGCCTGAGCTCCTACGAGCAGTACTTC.

The V gene is TRBV7-9, the J gene TRBJ2-1; TRBD2 agrees at 15 bases. The CDR3 extends over 17 amino acids. Trimming took 5 bases from V and 3 from J; bases not matched to a gene: 5. Germline CDR1 reads SEHNR; CDR2 reads FQNEAQ (reference sequence). In DNA form, the CDR3 reads TGTGCCAGCAGCACACCGGGACTAGCGGGAGGCTACAATGAGCAGTTCTTC. Its protein is CASSTPGLAGGYNEQFF.

The rearrangement uses TRBV7-9 and TRBJ2-7, with 10 bases fitting TRBD2. Germline assignment: CDR1 SEHNR and CDR2 FQNEAQ (reference sequence). There are 16 residues in the CDR3. Losses at the gene ends were 2 bases for V and 2 bases for J; bases not matched to a gene: 6. The CDR3, as DNA: TGTGCCAGCAGCTTACCACCTAGCGGGAGCCCCTACGAGCAGTACTTC. It yields the protein CASSLPPSGSPYEQYF.

The chain recombines TRBV27 with TRBJ2-1, with a tentative D call TRBD1 (6 bases). Deletions cut 6 bases from V and 3 bases from J, with 15 bases between. Germline V CDR1 and CDR2: MNHEY, SMNVEV (reference sequence). The CDR3 covers 15 residues. CDR3 sequence: CASRTGLLNYNEQFF. The CDR3 coding sequence is TGTGCCAGCAGGACAGGACTCCTTAACTACAATGAGCAGTTCTTC.

This chain connects TRBV13 to TRBJ2-7; 7 bases line up with TRBD1. Germline V gene lookup returns CDR1 PRHDT and CDR2 FYEKMQ (reference sequence). Germline trimming cut 4 bases from V and 4 bases from J; bases unmatched to any gene: 7. The length of the CDR3 is 14 residues. The CDR3 bases are TGTGCCAGCAGCTCGGGACAGATTATTTACGAGCAGTACTTC. This translates into CASSSGQIIYEQYF.

The V and J genes are TRBV7-6 and TRBJ2-5, with TRBD1 identical over 7 bases. This CDR3 comprises 13 residues. Germline CDR1 SGHVS, CDR2 FNYEAQ. The J segment lost 2 bases and the V segment lost 4 bases, leaving 1 base of the junction unmatched. The CDR3 is CASSWDRQETQYF. CDR3 in DNA: TGTGCCAGCAGCTGGGACAGACAAGAGACCCAGTACTTC.